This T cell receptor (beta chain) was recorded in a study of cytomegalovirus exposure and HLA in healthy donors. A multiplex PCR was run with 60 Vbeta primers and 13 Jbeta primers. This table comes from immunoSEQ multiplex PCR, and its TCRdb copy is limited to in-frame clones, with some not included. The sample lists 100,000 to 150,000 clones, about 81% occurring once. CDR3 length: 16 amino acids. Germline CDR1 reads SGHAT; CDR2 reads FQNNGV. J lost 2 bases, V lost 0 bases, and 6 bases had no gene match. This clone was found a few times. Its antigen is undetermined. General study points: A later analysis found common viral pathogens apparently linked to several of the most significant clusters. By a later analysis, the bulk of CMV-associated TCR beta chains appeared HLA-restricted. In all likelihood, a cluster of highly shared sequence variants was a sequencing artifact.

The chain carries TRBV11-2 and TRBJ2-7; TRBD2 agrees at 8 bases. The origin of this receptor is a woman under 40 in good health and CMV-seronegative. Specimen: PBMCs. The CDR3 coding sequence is TGTGCCAGCAGCTTAGAAGCGGGAGCGCCTCCCTACGAGCAGTACTTC. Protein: CASSLEAGAPPYEQYF.